This entry lists 14 T cell receptor beta chains sequenced from one sample in a study of spatial heterogeneity in lung cancer. The antigens for these receptors are not known. Time point of the sample: sample taken at primary tumor resection. In TCRdb, the 5' RACE reads were re-called with MiXCR into one record per CDR3 protein. The table records 150 to 200 distinct CDR3 sequences, less than 30% of them present only once. Findings of the study overall: Expanded alpha and beta TCR counts within tumors tracked tumor mutation counts.

The sequencing used lung tumor tissue, collected at surgery. The receptors stem from a male donor with early-stage non-small cell lung cancer.

About this clonotype: This beta chain is a stray sequence in a library constructed for alpha chains; its clone size is not meaningful. The chain has TRBV4-1 and TRBJ1-4; D is unclear. The germline CDR1 and CDR2 sequences are MGHRA and YSYEKL. CDR3 length: 13 amino acids. V dropped 4 bases and J dropped 0 bases, with 3 bases sitting between them. The DNA of the CDR3 is TGCGCCAGCAGCCCCACAACTAATGAAAAACTGTTTTTT. It encodes CASSPTTNEKLFF.

This clonotype was recorded only once. A library made for alpha chains picked up this beta chain off target, so its size means little. The chain has TRBV12-3 or TRBV12-4 and TRBJ2-1, with TRBD2 as a possible D gene (5 bases). V was pared by 5 bases and J by 3 bases, with 11 bases between. The CDR3 has 14 amino acids. CDR3 loop: CASSPAGLYNEQFF. CDR3 DNA sequence: TGTGCCAGCAGTCCGGCGGGTCTCTACAATGAGCAGTTCTTC.

This clonotype was recorded a few times. This beta chain represents an off-target read in a library built for alpha chains; its size is of limited meaning. The V call is TRBV7-6, the J call TRBJ2-7, with no clear D. V lost 5 bases and J lost 7, with 21 bases in between. The germline V gene encodes CDR1 SGHVS and CDR2 FNYEAQ. This CDR3 region has 15 residues. The CDR3 DNA reads as TGTGCCAGCAGCCCCGAGCCGGGCCGTAATGAAGAGCAGTACTTC. Amino acid sequence: CASSPEPGRNEEQYF. The full variable domain, rest sourced from reference TRBV7-6 and TRBJ2-7, is GAGVSQSPRYKVTKRGQDVALRCDPISGHVSLYWYRQALGQGPEFLTYFNYEAQQDKSGLPNDRFSAERPEGSISTLTIQRTEQRDSAMYRCASSPEPGRNEEQYFGPGTRLTVT.

This clonotype was seen more than once but under ten times. This beta chain is off target for a library built for alpha chains, so its abundance means little. The chain carries TRBV5-4 and TRBJ2-3; TRBD2 aligns across 14 bases. Germline assignment: CDR1 SGHNT and CDR2 YYREEE (reference sequence). This CDR3 is 18 amino acids long. V shed 2 bases and J 1 base; nucleotides not matched to a gene: 6. CDR3 DNA sequence: TGTGCCAGCAGCTTCGGACTAGCGGGAGGCGGGGGCACAGATACGCAGTATTTT. This codes for CASSFGLAGGGGTDTQYF.

On this clonotype itself: This beta chain appears as a stray read in a library generated for alpha chains; its size is not informative. This chain links TRBV11-2 with TRBJ1-2; D ambiguous. The CDR3 has 13 residues. V gave up 5 bases and J gave up 4 bases, with 11 bases separating them. Germline V lookup: CDR1 SGHAT, CDR2 FQNNGV. The DNA for the CDR3 is TGTGCCAGCAGCCCAGCGGGCGGCTATGGCTACACCTTC. As protein: CASSPAGGYGYTF.

Sample share makes this clonotype large. For a library built for alpha chains, this beta chain is a stray read; little rests on its size. The chain links TRBV30 to TRBJ2-5; TRBD1 is a possible D gene (6 bases). The CDR3 runs to 14 residues. Germline loops: CDR1 GTSNPN, CDR2 SVGIG (reference sequence). Trimming removed 4 bases at V and 5 bases at J, with 17 bases between. The CDR3 DNA reads as TGTGCCTGGACTCCAGCTGGCAGGGGTGAGACCCAGTACTTC. It yields the protein CAWTPAGRGETQYF.

This clonotype was counted between two and nine times. This beta chain is a stray read from a library made for alpha chains; its abundance is not meaningful. V gene TRBV3-1 combines with J gene TRBJ1-1; no clear D gene. Trimming removed 4 bases from V and 2 bases from J, with 8 bases in between. The CDR3 sequence is 13 residues long. Germline CDR1 is LGHDT and CDR2 is YNNKEL (reference sequence). In nucleotides, the CDR3 is TGTGCCAGCAGCCGGACCCCAAACACTGAAGCTTTCTTT. This gives the protein CASSRTPNTEAFF.

Details on this clonotype: This beta chain appears as a stray read in a library generated for alpha chains; its size is not informative. The chain links TRBV7-2 to TRBJ2-5, with D unresolved. Trimming cost V 2 bases and J 2 bases, with 6 bases left between them. The CDR3 contains 13 residues. Germline CDR1 SGHTA, CDR2 FQGNSA. The CDR3 here is CASSLFPQETQYF. The CDR3 DNA reads TGTGCCAGCAGCTTATTTCCGCAAGAGACCCAGTACTTC.

This clonotype has just a few counts. This beta chain slipped into a library made for alpha chains as a stray read, so its size is not meaningful. J is TRBJ1-4 and V is TRBV4-3; unclear D gene. Germline-derived CDR1 and CDR2 are LGHNA and YSLEER. The V and J ends lost 1 base and 3 bases respectively, with 9 bases between them. This CDR3 contains 15 residues. The CDR3 spells CASSQGDSANEKLFF. CDR3 in DNA: TGCGCCAGCAGCCAAGGAGACTCAGCTAATGAAAAACTGTTTTTT.

In regard to this clonotype: Found in a library prepared for alpha chains, this beta chain is an off-target read, and its abundance has little meaning. The V call is TRBV11-2, the J call TRBJ2-4, with D possibly TRBD1 on 5 matching bases. The CDR3 is 14 amino acids. V lost 5 bases to trimming and J lost 6 bases, with 14 bases between them. Per the germline V gene, CDR1 is SGHAT and CDR2 is FQNNGV. The CDR3 sequence is CASSQTVDRNIQYF. CDR3 coding DNA: TGTGCCAGCAGCCAAACCGTCGACAGAAACATTCAGTACTTC.

Remarks on this clonotype: In a library made to pick up alpha chains, this beta chain is a stray read with a size that means little. The rearrangement uses TRBV7-9 and TRBJ2-7; D is possibly TRBD1 or TRBD2 (5 bases each). Between the trimmed V and J ends, which lost 1 base and 6 bases, there was a span of 13 bases. This CDR3 has 14 residues. The germline V gene encodes CDR1 SEHNR and CDR2 FQNEAQ (reference sequence). The CDR3 DNA sequence: TGTGCCAGCAGCTTAGACCTAGCTGGGGGCGAGCAGTACTTC. Amino acids: CASSLDLAGGEQYF. The whole variable domain, remainder taken from reference TRBV7-9 and TRBJ2-7, is DTGVSQNPRHKITKRGQNVTFRCDPISEHNRLYWYRQTLGQGPEFLTYFQNEAQLEKSRLLSDRFSAERPKGSFSTLEIQRTEQGDSAMYLCASSLDLAGGEQYFGPGTRLTVT.

Points on this clonotype: This beta chain is an off-target read within a library intended for alpha chains, so its frequency means little. The V gene is TRBV29-1, the J gene TRBJ2-6; 9 nucleotides agree with TRBD1. This CDR3 region has 18 residues. Germline assignment: CDR1 SQVTM and CDR2 ANQGSEA. Trimming took 4 bases from V and 5 from J; bases not matched to a gene: 15. CDR3 in amino acids: CSVVPWGTGIDRANVLTF. CDR3 DNA: TGCAGCGTTGTCCCTTGGGGGACAGGGATCGATAGGGCCAACGTCCTGACTTTC.

Judged by abundance, this clonotype is large. This beta chain is an unintended read in a library built for alpha chains; its size means little. CDR3 sequence reads: CASSRGPQAEQYF. In nucleotides, the CDR3 is TGTGCCAGCAGCCGCGGGCCCCAGGCCGAGCAGTACTTC. The chain combines TRBV7-6 with TRBJ2-7, with a possible D match to TRBD2 (5 bases). Trimming took off 5 bases at V and 6 bases at J, with 14 bases between the two ends. Germline-derived CDR1 and CDR2 are SGHVS and FNYEAQ. The CDR3 has 13 amino acids.

This clonotype was found a few times. This beta chain is off target for a library built for alpha chains, so its abundance means little. The V gene is TRBV25-1, the J gene TRBJ2-5; TRBD1 is a possible D gene (6 bases). The CDR3 contains 14 residues. V dropped 2 bases and J dropped 0 bases, with 7 bases sitting between them. Per the germline V gene, CDR1 is MGHDK and CDR2 is SYGVNS. This chain's CDR3 is CASSERGYQETQYF. In DNA, the CDR3 is TGTGCCAGCAGTGAAAGGGGGTACCAAGAGACCCAGTACTTC.